This T cell receptor (beta chain) was sequenced for a study of cytomegalovirus exposure and HLA in healthy donors. This clone showed up just a few times. The antigen remains unidentified. Researchers ran the PCR with 60 Vbeta and 13 Jbeta primers. The repertoire was sequenced with immunoSEQ multiplex PCR; TCRdb's copy has only in-frame clones and lacks some. The table lists around 100,000 clones, about 9.4% of them singletons. Whole-study results and caveats: Sequencing likely produced, as an artifact, a cluster of highly shared sequence variants.

This receptor was identified in a man aged 35 to 55 in good health and CMV-seropositive. The sample taken for sequencing was PBMCs.

The CDR3 coding sequence is TGTGCCATCAGTGAGTCGGTGGGACAGGGCTCCTACGAGCAGTACTTC. Its protein is CAISESVGQGSYEQYF. The chain carries TRBV10-3 and TRBJ2-7; 9 nucleotides line up with TRBD1. The length of the CDR3 is 16 residues. The germline V gene has CDR1 ENHRY and CDR2 SYGVKD. Trimming cost V 0 bases and J 0 bases; bases outside gene matches: 3.